This entry lists 10 T cell receptor beta chains sequenced from one sample in a study of neurological immune-mediated disorders. Via MiXCR, TCRdb re-called the 5' RACE reads, giving one row per CDR3 protein. The data show about 38,000 distinct CDR3 sequences, about 9.9% seen once. Sequencing used CD4+ T cells from blood. These receptors all come from a woman aged 30 to 39 with HTLV-1-associated myelopathy (HAM/TSP).

This clonotype has a handful of counts. V and J are TRBV18 and TRBJ2-6; D gene unclear. Germline CDR1 KGHSH, CDR2 LQKENI. Deletions cut 3 bases from V and 2 bases from J, with 5 bases between. This CDR3 comprises 14 residues. Here the CDR3 DNA reads TGTGCCAGCTCACCGCTTGCTGGGGCCAACGTCCTGACTTTC. Translation: CASSPLAGANVLTF.

Ten or more counts support this clonotype. Here the CDR3 reads CASSPTPRSGTDTQYF. The CDR3 nucleotides read TGCGCCAGCAGCCCCACCCCGCGGTCGGGCACAGATACGCAGTATTTT. V gene TRBV5-1 combines with J gene TRBJ2-3, with unresolved D. The germline V and J ends were trimmed by 4 bases and 1 base, with 16 bases remaining between them. Germline V lookup: CDR1 SGHRS, CDR2 YFSETQ. CDR3 length equals 16 residues.

In its sample, this clonotype was seen many times. CDR3 sequence: CATGQGAPTEAFF. Here the CDR3 DNA reads TGTGCCACCGGACAGGGGGCGCCTACTGAAGCTTTCTTT. The chain joins TRBV7-9 to TRBJ1-1; 11 bases are a match to TRBD1. V was clipped by 10 bases and J by 5 bases; unmatched bases: 6. The germline gives CDR1 SEHNR, CDR2 FQNEAQ (reference sequence). This CDR3 region has 13 residues.

This clonotype was picked up many times. The chain couples TRBV7-9 to TRBJ1-6, with D tentatively TRBD1 (6 bases). Germline CDR1 reads SEHNR; CDR2 reads FQNEAQ (reference sequence). The CDR3 spans 15 residues. V was clipped by 5 bases and J by 9 bases, with 17 bases between them. The CDR3 spells CASSATTGLGSPLHF. Here the CDR3 DNA reads TGTGCCAGCAGCGCCACGACAGGACTCGGTTCACCCCTCCACTTT. The entire variable domain, with the rest obtained from reference TRBV7-9 and TRBJ1-6, is as follows: DTGVSQNPRHKITKRGQNVTFRCDPISEHNRLYWYRQTLGQGPEFLTYFQNEAQLEKSRLLSDRFSAERPKGSFSTLEIQRTEQGDSAMYLCASSATTGLGSPLHFGNGTRLTVT.

This clonotype was observed at least ten times. The rearrangement uses TRBV7-2 and TRBJ2-7; 12 bases align to TRBD2. CDR3 length: 17 residues. Germline-derived CDR1 and CDR2 are SGHTA and FQGNSA. Losses at the gene ends were 5 bases for V and 2 bases for J; bases not matched to a gene: 10. CDR3 DNA: TGTGCCAGCAGCCAACGGTGGACTAGCGGGGCTACCTACGAGCAGTACTTC. Translated, it gives CASSQRWTSGATYEQYF.

In its sample, this clonotype was seen many times. The chain couples TRBV7-9 to TRBJ1-1; perhaps TRBD1 as D (5 bases). Germline loops: CDR1 SEHNR, CDR2 FQNEAQ (reference sequence). The CDR3 is 15 amino acids. V was trimmed by 1 base and J by 5 bases, leaving 14 bases between them. The CDR3 nucleotides read TGTGCCAGCAGCTTAGGGGGGGGGACCGGTACTGAAGCTTTCTTT. Its protein product is CASSLGGGTGTEAFF.

This clonotype has ten or more counts. This chain uses TRBV12-3 or TRBV12-4 with TRBJ1-4; the match to TRBD1 covers 10 bases. With 7 bases clipped from V and 4 bases from J, the junction kept 3 bases outside the gene matches. The CDR3 sequence is 14 residues long. The CDR3 protein is CASTRTGGNEKLFF. The CDR3 coding sequence is TGTGCCAGCACCCGGACAGGGGGTAATGAAAAACTGTTTTTT.

The rearrangement links TRBV29-1 to TRBJ1-1; D may be TRBD1 (6 bases). Germline CDR1 reads SQVTM; CDR2 reads ANQGSEA. V was trimmed by 0 bases and J by 5 bases, leaving 10 bases between them. This CDR3 is built from 13 residues. CDR3 sequence (DNA): TGCAGCGTTGAAGAGGGGGCTCGGACTGAAGCTTTCTTT. Its translation: CSVEEGARTEAFF.

This clonotype appeared many times. The chain couples TRBV20-1 to TRBJ1-5; a weak D match, TRBD1 (5 bases). Germline V gene data show CDR1 as DFQATT and CDR2 as SNEGSKA (reference sequence). The germline V and J ends were trimmed by 1 base and 4 bases, with 14 bases remaining between them. This CDR3 has 15 amino acids. CDR3 nucleotides: TGCAGTGCTAGAGTAGCGGGCTGGGGGAATCAGCCCCAGCATTTT. Translated: CSARVAGWGNQPQHF.

Ten or more counts support this clonotype. This rearrangement joins TRBV20-1 to TRBJ1-3; D uncertain. The CDR3 extends over 14 amino acids. Trimming took 5 bases from V and 0 from J, leaving 11 bases between them. Germline V gives CDR1 DFQATT, CDR2 SNEGSKA (reference sequence). The CDR3 loop reads CSAGAGASGNTIYF. In DNA, the CDR3 is TGCAGTGCTGGTGCCGGAGCCTCTGGAAACACCATATATTTT.